This TCR beta chain was found in a study of T cells in tuberculosis. The table came from immunoSEQ multiplex PCR; TCRdb's copy has only in-frame clones and leaves some out. The repertoire consists of around 35,000 clones, with 85% to 95% occurring once and the leading ten covering 9% to 13%. Study findings and constraints: GEM motif frequencies gave over 60% accuracy; the GMM repertoire gave about 90%. The TCR-beta difference was not significant; alpha differences partly reflected length. Active tuberculosis alpha repertoires lay closer to GMM-specific TCRs than controls'.

The CDR3 totals 13 residues. Germline V gives CDR1 SGHDN, CDR2 FVKESK. The V end was cut by 2 bases, the J end by 14 bases, with 13 bases between. Concerning this clone: Its specificity is not known.

This chain links TRBV14 with TRBJ1-6; D remains ambiguous. Source material: PBMCs. This TCR derives from a donor aged 5 to 30 with latent tuberculosis or without tuberculosis infection. Some clones in this sample may be carry-over from other donors' samples. DNA for the CDR3: TGTGCCAGCAGCCAACCTCGGGAGGGCACCCTCCACTTT. Translation gives CASSQPREGTLHF.